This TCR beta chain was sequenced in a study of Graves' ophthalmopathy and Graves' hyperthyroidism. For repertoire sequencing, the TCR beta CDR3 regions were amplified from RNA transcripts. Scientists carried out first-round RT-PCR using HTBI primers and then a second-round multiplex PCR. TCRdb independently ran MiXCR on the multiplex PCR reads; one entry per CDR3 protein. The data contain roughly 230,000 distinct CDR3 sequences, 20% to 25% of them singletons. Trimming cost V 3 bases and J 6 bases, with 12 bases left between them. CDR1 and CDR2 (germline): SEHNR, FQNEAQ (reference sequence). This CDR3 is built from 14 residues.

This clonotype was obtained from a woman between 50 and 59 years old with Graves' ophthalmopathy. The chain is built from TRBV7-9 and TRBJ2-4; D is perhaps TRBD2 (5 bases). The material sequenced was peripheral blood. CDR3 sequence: CASSFGERGNIQYF. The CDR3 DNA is TGTGCCAGCAGCTTTGGGGAGCGCGGAAACATTCAGTACTTC.